The 27 T cell receptor beta chains presented below share a single source sample, sequenced in a study of cytomegalovirus exposure and HLA in healthy donors. The PCR employed 60 Vbeta primers together with 13 Jbeta primers. Clones were sequenced by immunoSEQ multiplex PCR, and TCRdb holds only the in-frame ones, with some missing. The sample consists of 85,000 to 90,000 clones, 70% to 90% of them appearing once. The sequenced sample consisted of PBMCs. Receptor source: a young man in good health and CMV-seronegative.

The chain employs TRBV27 and TRBJ2-1; a weak D match, TRBD2 (6 bases). The germline gives CDR1 MNHEY, CDR2 SMNVEV (reference sequence). The length of the CDR3 is 16 residues. V lost 3 bases and J 8 bases, leaving 20 bases between the germline ends. In nucleotides, the CDR3 is TGTGCCAGCAGTTTGGAGGGCCCCTCCGAGGGAGATGAGCAGTTCTTC. Amino acids: CASSLEGPSEGDEQFF.

The CDR3 loop is CASRPTSGQGAYYGYTF. The CDR3, as DNA: TGTGCCAGCAGACCCACATCAGGACAGGGGGCATACTATGGCTACACCTTC. The J gene is TRBJ1-2, the V gene TRBV25-1, with 11 positions matching TRBD1. Germline loops: CDR1 MGHDK, CDR2 SYGVNS. Unmatched junction bases numbered 12, after V lost 6 bases and J lost 3 bases. The CDR3 totals 17 residues.

The chain couples TRBV19 to TRBJ1-1, with 8 positions matching TRBD1. Losses at the gene ends were 7 bases for V and 3 bases for J; bases not matched to a gene: 7. CDR3 length: 14 amino acids. Germline CDR1 is LNHDA and CDR2 is SQIVND (reference sequence). The CDR3 DNA reads TGTGCCAGTAAGGGCAGGGGGCTGGACACTGAAGCTTTCTTT. Residues: CASKGRGLDTEAFF.

The rearrangement uses TRBV4-3 and TRBJ2-3, with 10 bases that match TRBD2. Germline-derived CDR1 and CDR2 are LGHNA and YSLEER. The V gene end was trimmed by 4 bases and the J gene end by 4 bases; junction bases not matched to a gene: 8. This CDR3 spans 16 amino acids. CDR3 in amino acids: CASSPGASGSADTQYF. The CDR3 DNA sequence: TGCGCCAGCAGCCCCGGGGCTAGCGGGAGTGCAGATACGCAGTATTTT.

The chain combines TRBV11-2 with TRBJ2-5; 7 bases agree with TRBD1. Germline trimming cut 3 bases from V and 2 bases from J; bases unmatched to any gene: 6. Per germline, CDR1 SGHAT and CDR2 FQNNGV. This CDR3 has 15 amino acids. CDR3 region: CASSFTGVRQETQYF. CDR3 in DNA: TGTGCCAGCAGCTTTACAGGGGTCCGTCAAGAGACCCAGTACTTC.

A word on this clone: Germline is not matched at one junction end, which may reflect a read error. J is TRBJ2-7 and V is TRBV7-9; 10 nucleotides line up with TRBD2. Germline assignment: CDR1 SEHNR and CDR2 FQNEAQ (reference sequence). The CDR3 length is 12 residues. CDR3 sequence reads: CSSSTSGTSVYF. CDR3 sequence (DNA): TGTTCCAGCAGCACTAGCGGGACTAGCGTTTACTTC.

The rearrangement joins TRBV28 to TRBJ2-1; 13 nucleotides match TRBD2. This CDR3 comprises 17 residues. After removal of 6 bases from V and 10 bases from J, the junction contained 15 bases not matched to a gene. In germline, CDR1 is MDHEN, CDR2 SYDVKM. CDR3 DNA: TGTGCCAGCAGATCCCTCGGGACTAGCGGGGTCTTGAGGGAGCAGTTCTTC. The encoded protein is CASRSLGTSGVLREQFF.

J is TRBJ2-7 and V is TRBV5-1; possibly TRBD1 for D (6 bases). V was pared by 0 bases and J by 7 bases, with 8 bases between. The CDR3 covers 12 residues. Germline V CDR1 and CDR2: SGHRS, YFSETQ. CDR3 sequence (DNA): TGCGCCAGCAGCTTGGGAGGGACAGAGCAGTACTTC. Protein sequence: CASSLGGTEQYF.

The rearrangement uses TRBV5-1 and TRBJ1-1; 8 nucleotides match TRBD1. J lost 5 bases, V lost 0 bases, and 9 bases had no gene match. The germline CDR1 and CDR2 sequences are SGHRS and YFSETQ. The CDR3 sequence is 16 residues long. The CDR3 loop reads CASSLVTGGPGTEAFF. CDR3 DNA sequence: TGCGCCAGCAGCTTGGTCACAGGGGGGCCAGGGACTGAAGCTTTCTTT.

The chain recombines TRBV6-5 with TRBJ1-2; possibly TRBD1 for D (5 bases). V lost 7 bases to trimming and J lost 8 bases, with 14 bases between them. CDR1 is MNHEY, CDR2 SVGAGI, per germline. This CDR3 has 12 amino acids. The CDR3 DNA follows: TGTGCCAGCACCTCGGGGGTAGCCGGCTACACCTTC. Translating it yields CASTSGVAGYTF.

V usage is TRBV4-3 and J usage is TRBJ2-2; D remains ambiguous. V lost 5 bases to trimming and J lost 6 bases, with 13 bases between them. The CDR3 runs 14 residues. Germline assignment: CDR1 LGHNA and CDR2 YSLEER. The CDR3 here is CASSKSSVAGELFF. The CDR3 nucleotides are TGCGCCAGCAGCAAATCCTCCGTCGCCGGGGAGCTGTTTTTT.

The chain carries TRBV11-2 and TRBJ2-7; 7 bases match TRBD2. The ends lost 6 bases at V and 0 bases at J; junction bases unmatched: 8. The CDR3 consists of 15 residues. Germline CDR1 SGHAT, CDR2 FQNNGV. The CDR3 nucleotides are TGTGCCAGCAGACAAACTAGCGCAAACTCCTACGAGCAGTACTTC. It codes for CASRQTSANSYEQYF.

The J gene is TRBJ2-7, the V gene TRBV7-2; 11 bases agree with TRBD2. The CDR3 covers 15 residues. With V trimmed by 4 bases and J by 4 bases, 6 bases remained unmatched. The germline gives CDR1 SGHTA, CDR2 FQGNSA. In DNA form, the CDR3 reads TGTGCCAGCAGCTCCCGGCTAGCGGGAGGTTACGAGCAGTACTTC. Protein product: CASSSRLAGGYEQYF.

The chain combines TRBV15 with TRBJ1-2; no definite D call. V lost 3 bases, J lost 2 bases, and 7 bases lay in between. CDR1 and CDR2 from the germline V gene are LNHNV and YYDKDF (reference sequence). The CDR3 loop spans 13 amino acids. The DNA of the CDR3 is TGTGCCACCAGCAGGAGGGAGAACTATGGCTACACCTTC. Residues: CATSRRENYGYTF.

Concerning this clone: Mismatch with germline at one junction end may stem from a read error. V is TRBV5-4 and J is TRBJ2-1, with TRBD1 identical over 9 bases. The CDR3 totals 16 residues. CDR1 is SGHNT and CDR2 is YYREEE in the germline V gene (reference sequence). DNA for the CDR3: TGTGCCAGCAGATTGGGGGGACAGGGCTCCTACAATGAGCAGTTCTTC. Translated: CASRLGGQGSYNEQFF.

The V and J genes are TRBV11-2 and TRBJ2-3, with D perhaps TRBD2 (5 bases). From germline, CDR1 is SGHAT and CDR2 FQNNGV. The CDR3 length is 14 residues. The V end lost 1 base, the J end lost 6 bases, and 11 bases lay between the germline ends. The CDR3 bases are TGTGCCAGCAGCTTAGGGACGGGGAAGGATACGCAGTATTTT. It codes for CASSLGTGKDTQYF. The whole variable domain, filled in from reference TRBV11-2 and TRBJ2-3, reads EAGVAQSPRYKIIEKRQSVAFWCNPISGHATLYWYQQILGQGPKLLIQFQNNGVVDDSQLPKDRFSAERLKGVDSTLKIQPAKLEDSAVYLCASSLGTGKDTQYFGPGTRLTVL.

This chain connects TRBV6-5 to TRBJ2-7; 8 bases line up with TRBD1. The V gene's germline CDR1 is MNHEY and CDR2 SVGAGI. J gave up 4 bases and V 6 bases, and 2 bases lay outside the gene matches. CDR3 length: 12 residues. The CDR3 DNA reads as TGTGCCAGCAGCAACAGGGGGTACGAGCAGTACTTC. Amino acids: CASSNRGYEQYF.

This clone was found once. The J gene is TRBJ2-7, the V gene TRBV7-9; D may be TRBD1 (5 bases). The CDR3 has 15 residues. The V gene's germline CDR1 is SEHNR and CDR2 FQNEAQ (reference sequence). The V end lost 2 bases, the J end lost 0 bases, and 11 bases lay between the germline ends. This CDR3 reads CASSLNRRPSYEQYF. For the CDR3, the DNA is TGTGCCAGCAGCTTAAACAGGAGACCCTCCTACGAGCAGTACTTC. Based on the CDR3 plus reference TRBV7-9 and TRBJ2-7, the full variable domain is DTGVSQNPRHKITKRGQNVTFRCDPISEHNRLYWYRQTLGQGPEFLTYFQNEAQLEKSRLLSDRFSAERPKGSFSTLEIQRTEQGDSAMYLCASSLNRRPSYEQYFGPGTRLTVT.

Here the CDR3 DNA reads TGTGCCAGTCAGCAGGGGTGGAGTACTGAAGCTTTCTTT. It translates to CASQQGWSTEAFF. This chain connects TRBV28 to TRBJ1-1, with D tentatively TRBD1 (6 bases). Germline V gene lookup returns CDR1 MDHEN and CDR2 SYDVKM. This CDR3 has 13 amino acids. V was pared by 9 bases and J by 5 bases, with 16 bases between.

V is TRBV28 and J is TRBJ2-7; D gene ambiguous. The V end was cut by 2 bases, the J end by 3 bases, with 14 bases between. The CDR3 extends over 15 amino acids. From germline, CDR1 is MDHEN and CDR2 SYDVKM. In DNA form, the CDR3 reads TGTGCCAGCAGTTTAAGTTTTGGTCCGGGCTACGAGCAGTACTTC. It specifies CASSLSFGPGYEQYF.

The chain links TRBV5-5 to TRBJ2-1, with no clear D. Germline assignment: CDR1 SGHKS and CDR2 YYEKEE (reference sequence). CDR3 length equals 14 residues. V was cut by 1 base and J by 0 bases, with 5 bases left in between. In nucleotides, the CDR3 is TGTGCCAGCAGCTTGCCTAGCTCCTACAATGAGCAGTTCTTC. Encoded protein: CASSLPSSYNEQFF.

V gene TRBV19 combines with J gene TRBJ2-3; 8 bases are shared with TRBD2. V gave up 4 bases and J gave up 1 base; unmatched junction bases: 1. The CDR3 consists of 14 residues. Germline V CDR1 and CDR2: LNHDA, SQIVND (reference sequence). The CDR3 sequence is CASSTGLGTDTQYF. CDR3 DNA sequence: TGTGCCAGTAGTACGGGACTAGGCACAGATACGCAGTATTTT.

The rearrangement links TRBV6-1 to TRBJ2-7; TRBD1 matches 9 bases. Losses at the gene ends were 10 bases for V and 5 bases for J; bases not matched to a gene: 12. The CDR3 runs to 14 residues. Germline V gives CDR1 MNHNS, CDR2 SASEGT. The CDR3 region is CAIRMVQGADEQYF. CDR3 DNA sequence: TGTGCCATCCGGATGGTACAGGGGGCTGACGAGCAGTACTTC.

The chain has TRBV27 and TRBJ2-5; TRBD1 matches 11 bases. CDR1 is MNHEY and CDR2 is SMNVEV in the germline V gene (reference sequence). V shed 5 bases, J shed 5 bases, and the junction held 4 bases outside the gene matches. The CDR3 extends over 14 amino acids. This chain's CDR3 is CASSRTGGWETQYF. The CDR3 DNA reads as TGTGCCAGCAGTCGGACAGGGGGCTGGGAGACCCAGTACTTC.

The chain couples TRBV18 to TRBJ1-5, with 10 bases lining up with TRBD1. V lost 3 bases, J lost 6 bases, and 8 bases stayed unmatched. The germline V gene encodes CDR1 KGHSH and CDR2 LQKENI. The CDR3 covers 16 residues. CDR3 loop: CASSPAGTGDGQPQHF. CDR3 DNA: TGTGCCAGCTCACCTGCCGGGACAGGGGATGGTCAGCCCCAGCATTTT.

The chain is built from TRBV6-5 and TRBJ1-1, with TRBD1 as a possible D gene (5 bases). Trimming removed 2 bases at V and 6 bases at J, with 10 bases between. The germline CDR1 and CDR2 sequences are MNHEY and SVGAGI. This CDR3 comprises 13 residues. As DNA, the CDR3 is TGTGCCAGCAGTTACCAGGGCTACCCTGAAGCTTTCTTT. Its translation is CASSYQGYPEAFF.

V gene TRBV4-3 combines with J gene TRBJ2-1; maybe TRBD2 (5 bases). With 0 bases removed from V and 0 bases from J, the gap between germline ends came to 12 bases. The V gene's germline CDR1 is LGHNA and CDR2 YSLEER. The CDR3 extends over 17 amino acids. The CDR3 spells CASSQDQAASSYNEQFF. The CDR3, as DNA: TGCGCCAGCAGCCAAGACCAAGCGGCGAGCTCCTACAATGAGCAGTTCTTC.